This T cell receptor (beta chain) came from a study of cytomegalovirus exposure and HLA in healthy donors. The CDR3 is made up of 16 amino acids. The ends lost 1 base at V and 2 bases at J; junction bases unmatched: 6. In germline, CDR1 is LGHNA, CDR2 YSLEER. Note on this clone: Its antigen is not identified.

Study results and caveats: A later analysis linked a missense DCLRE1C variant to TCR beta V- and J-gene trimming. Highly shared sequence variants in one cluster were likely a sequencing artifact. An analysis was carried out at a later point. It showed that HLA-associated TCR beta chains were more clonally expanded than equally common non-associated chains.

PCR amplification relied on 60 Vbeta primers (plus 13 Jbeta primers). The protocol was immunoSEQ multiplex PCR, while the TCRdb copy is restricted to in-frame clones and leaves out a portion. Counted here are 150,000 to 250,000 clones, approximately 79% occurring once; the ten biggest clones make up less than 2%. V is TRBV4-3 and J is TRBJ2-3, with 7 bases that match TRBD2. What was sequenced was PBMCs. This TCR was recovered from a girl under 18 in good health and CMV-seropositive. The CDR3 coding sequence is TGCGCCAGCAGCCAAGCCGGGGACTACTCCACAGATACGCAGTATTTT. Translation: CASSQAGDYSTDTQYF.